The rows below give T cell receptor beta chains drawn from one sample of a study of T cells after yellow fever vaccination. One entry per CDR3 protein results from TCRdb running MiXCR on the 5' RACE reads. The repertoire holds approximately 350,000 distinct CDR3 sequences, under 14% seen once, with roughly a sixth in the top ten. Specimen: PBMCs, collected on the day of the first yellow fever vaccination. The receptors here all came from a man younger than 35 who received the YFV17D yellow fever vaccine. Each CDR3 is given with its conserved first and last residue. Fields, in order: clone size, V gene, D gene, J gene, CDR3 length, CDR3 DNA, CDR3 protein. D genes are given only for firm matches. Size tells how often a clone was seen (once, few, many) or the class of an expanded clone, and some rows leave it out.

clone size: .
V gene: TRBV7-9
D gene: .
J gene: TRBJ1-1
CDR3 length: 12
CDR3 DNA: TGTGCCAGCAGCTTCGGGACGTCCGAAGCTTTCTTT
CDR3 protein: CASSFGTSEAFF

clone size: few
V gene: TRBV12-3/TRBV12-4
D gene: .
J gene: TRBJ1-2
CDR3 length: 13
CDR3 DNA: TGTGCCAGCAGCCCCCTCGGGTCCAGGGGCTACACCTTC
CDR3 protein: CASSPLGSRGYTF

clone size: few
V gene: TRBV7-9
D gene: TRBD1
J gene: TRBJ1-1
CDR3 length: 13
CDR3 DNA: TGTGCCAGCAGCTTAGGGACAGGGCGGAAAGCTTTCTTT
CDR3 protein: CASSLGTGRKAFF

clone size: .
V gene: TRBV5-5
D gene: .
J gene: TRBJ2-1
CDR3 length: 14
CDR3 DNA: TGTGCCAGCAGCTTGAACTATCCAAGCGATGAGCAGTTCTTC
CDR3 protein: CASSLNYPSDEQFF

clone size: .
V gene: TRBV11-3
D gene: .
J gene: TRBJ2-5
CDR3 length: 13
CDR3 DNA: TGTGCCAGCAGCAAAAAAACGCGGGAGACCCAGTACTTC
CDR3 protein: CASSKKTRETQYF

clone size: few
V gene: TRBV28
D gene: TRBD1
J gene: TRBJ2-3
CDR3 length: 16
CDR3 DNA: TGTGCCAGCAGTTTTTCTCCGGGACAGGGCACAGATACGCAGTATTTT
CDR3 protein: CASSFSPGQGTDTQYF

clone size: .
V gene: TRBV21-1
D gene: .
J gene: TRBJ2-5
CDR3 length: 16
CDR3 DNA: TGTGCCAGCAGCAAAGTGAGGCCAAGGTTGCGGGAGACCCAGTACTTC
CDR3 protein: CASSKVRPRLRETQYF

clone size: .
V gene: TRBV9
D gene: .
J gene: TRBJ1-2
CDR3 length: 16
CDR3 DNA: TGTGCCAGCAGCGTAGATGCGCAGGGGATGGCCTATGGCTACACCTTC
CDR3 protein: CASSVDAQGMAYGYTF

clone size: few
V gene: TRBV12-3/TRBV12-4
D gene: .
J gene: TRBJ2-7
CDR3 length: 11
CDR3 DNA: TGTGCCAGCAGCCCCACCCGCGTGCAGTACTTC
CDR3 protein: CASSPTRVQYF

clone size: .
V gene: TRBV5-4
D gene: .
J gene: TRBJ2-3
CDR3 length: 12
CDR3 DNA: TGTGCCAGCAGCTTCGCCACAGATACGCAGTATTTT
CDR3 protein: CASSFATDTQYF

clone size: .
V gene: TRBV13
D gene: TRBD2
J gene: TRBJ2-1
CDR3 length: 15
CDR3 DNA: TGTGCCAGCAGCGCCGGGACTAGCGGAAACAATGAGCAGTTCTTC
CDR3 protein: CASSAGTSGNNEQFF

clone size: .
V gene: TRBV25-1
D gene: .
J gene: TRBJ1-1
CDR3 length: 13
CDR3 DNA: TGTGCCAGCAGTGAGGGCAGGGTACCTGAAGCTTTCTTT
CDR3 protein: CASSEGRVPEAFF

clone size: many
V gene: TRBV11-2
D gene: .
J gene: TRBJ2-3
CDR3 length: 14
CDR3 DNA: TGTGCCAGCAGCTTGTCCGGGGTCACAGATACGCAGTATTTT
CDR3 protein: CASSLSGVTDTQYF

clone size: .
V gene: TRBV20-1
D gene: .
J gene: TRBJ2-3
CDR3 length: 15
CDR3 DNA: TGCAGTGCCCAGGACCAGGGACAAAGCACAGATACGCAGTATTTT
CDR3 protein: CSAQDQGQSTDTQYF

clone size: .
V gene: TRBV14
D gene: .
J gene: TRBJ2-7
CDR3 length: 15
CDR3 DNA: TGTGCCAGCAGCCTTACGGGGGAGGTAACCTACGAGCAGTACTTC
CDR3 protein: CASSLTGEVTYEQYF

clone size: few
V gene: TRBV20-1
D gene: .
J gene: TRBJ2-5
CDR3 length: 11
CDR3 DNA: TGCAGTGCTAGAGTGCTAGAGACCCAGTACTTC
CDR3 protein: CSARVLETQYF

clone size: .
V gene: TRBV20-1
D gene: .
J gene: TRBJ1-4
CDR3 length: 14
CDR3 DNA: TGCAGTGCTGGGCCTCGGGGGGCACGAGAAAAACTGTTTTTT
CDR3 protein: CSAGPRGAREKLFF

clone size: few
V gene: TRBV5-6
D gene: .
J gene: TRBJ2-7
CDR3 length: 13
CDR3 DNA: TGTGCCACCAGCGGGCAGTCGACCTACGAGCAGTACTTC
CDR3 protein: CATSGQSTYEQYF

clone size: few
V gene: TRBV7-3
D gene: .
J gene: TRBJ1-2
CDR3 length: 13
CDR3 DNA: TGTGCCAGCAGTGGAGGGGTGTTCTCGGGCTACACCTTC
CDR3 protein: CASSGGVFSGYTF

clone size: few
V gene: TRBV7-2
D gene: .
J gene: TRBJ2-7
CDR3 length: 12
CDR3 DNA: TGTGCCAGCAGCTTAGGAGGACACGAGCAGTACTTC
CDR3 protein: CASSLGGHEQYF

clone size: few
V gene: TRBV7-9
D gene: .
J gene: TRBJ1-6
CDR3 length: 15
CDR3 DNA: TGTGCCAGCAGCTCGACGAGGGTATTAGGATCACCCCTCCACTTT
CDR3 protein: CASSSTRVLGSPLHF

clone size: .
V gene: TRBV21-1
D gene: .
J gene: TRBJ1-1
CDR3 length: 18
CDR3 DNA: TGTGCCAGCAGCAAGGGTCTACGGTGGCGGTTGGGAAACACTGAAGCTTTCTTT
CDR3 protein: CASSKGLRWRLGNTEAFF